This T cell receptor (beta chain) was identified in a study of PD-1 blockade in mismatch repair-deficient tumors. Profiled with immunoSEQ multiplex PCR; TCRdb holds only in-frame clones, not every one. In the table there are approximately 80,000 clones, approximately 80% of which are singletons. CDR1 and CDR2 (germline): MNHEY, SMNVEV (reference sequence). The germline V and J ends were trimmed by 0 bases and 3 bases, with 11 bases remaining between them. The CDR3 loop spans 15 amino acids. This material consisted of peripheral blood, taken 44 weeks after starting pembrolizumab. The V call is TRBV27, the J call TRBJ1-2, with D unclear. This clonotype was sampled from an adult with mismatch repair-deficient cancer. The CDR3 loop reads CASSLSWVDDYGYTF. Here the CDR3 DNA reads TGTGCCAGCAGTTTATCCTGGGTGGACGACTATGGCTACACCTTC.